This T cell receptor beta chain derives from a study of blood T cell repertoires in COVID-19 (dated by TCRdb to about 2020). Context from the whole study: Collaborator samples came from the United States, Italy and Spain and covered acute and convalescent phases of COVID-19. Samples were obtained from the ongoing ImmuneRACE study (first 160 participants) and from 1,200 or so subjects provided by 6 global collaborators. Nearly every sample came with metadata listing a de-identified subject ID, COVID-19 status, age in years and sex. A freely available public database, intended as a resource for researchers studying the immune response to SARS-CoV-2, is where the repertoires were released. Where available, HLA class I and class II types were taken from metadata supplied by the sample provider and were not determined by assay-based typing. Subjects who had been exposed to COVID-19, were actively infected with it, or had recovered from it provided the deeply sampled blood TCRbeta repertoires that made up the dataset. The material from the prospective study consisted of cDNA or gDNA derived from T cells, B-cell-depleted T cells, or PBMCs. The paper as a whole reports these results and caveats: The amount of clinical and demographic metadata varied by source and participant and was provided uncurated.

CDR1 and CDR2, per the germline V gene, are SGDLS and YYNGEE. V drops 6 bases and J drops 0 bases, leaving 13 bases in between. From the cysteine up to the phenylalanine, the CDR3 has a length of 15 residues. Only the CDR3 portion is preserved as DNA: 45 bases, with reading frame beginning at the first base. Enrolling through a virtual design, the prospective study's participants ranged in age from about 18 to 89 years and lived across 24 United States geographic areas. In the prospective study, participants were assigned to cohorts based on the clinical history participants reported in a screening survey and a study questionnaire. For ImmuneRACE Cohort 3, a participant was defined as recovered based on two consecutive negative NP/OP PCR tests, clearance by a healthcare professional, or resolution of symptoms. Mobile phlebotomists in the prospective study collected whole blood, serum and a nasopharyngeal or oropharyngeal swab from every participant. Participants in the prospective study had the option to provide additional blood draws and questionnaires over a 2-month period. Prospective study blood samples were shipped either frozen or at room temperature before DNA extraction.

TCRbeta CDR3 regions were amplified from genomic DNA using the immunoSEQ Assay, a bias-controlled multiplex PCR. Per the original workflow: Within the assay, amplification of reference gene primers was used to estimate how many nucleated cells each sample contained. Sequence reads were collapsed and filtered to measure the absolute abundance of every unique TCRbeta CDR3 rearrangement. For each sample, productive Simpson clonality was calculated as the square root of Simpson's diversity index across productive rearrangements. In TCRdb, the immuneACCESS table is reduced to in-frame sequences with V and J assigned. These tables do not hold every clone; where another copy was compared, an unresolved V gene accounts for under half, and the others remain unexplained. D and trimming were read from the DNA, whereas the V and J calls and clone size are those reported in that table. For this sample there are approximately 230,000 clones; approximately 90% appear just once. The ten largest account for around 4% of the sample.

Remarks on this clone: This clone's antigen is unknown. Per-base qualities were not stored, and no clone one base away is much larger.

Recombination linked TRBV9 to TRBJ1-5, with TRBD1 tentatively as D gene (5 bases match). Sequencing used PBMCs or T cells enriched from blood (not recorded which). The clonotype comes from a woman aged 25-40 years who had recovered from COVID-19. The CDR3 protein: CASIDSTDSNQPQHF. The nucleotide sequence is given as TGTGCCAGCATCGACAGCACCGATAGCAATCAGCCCCAGCATTTT.